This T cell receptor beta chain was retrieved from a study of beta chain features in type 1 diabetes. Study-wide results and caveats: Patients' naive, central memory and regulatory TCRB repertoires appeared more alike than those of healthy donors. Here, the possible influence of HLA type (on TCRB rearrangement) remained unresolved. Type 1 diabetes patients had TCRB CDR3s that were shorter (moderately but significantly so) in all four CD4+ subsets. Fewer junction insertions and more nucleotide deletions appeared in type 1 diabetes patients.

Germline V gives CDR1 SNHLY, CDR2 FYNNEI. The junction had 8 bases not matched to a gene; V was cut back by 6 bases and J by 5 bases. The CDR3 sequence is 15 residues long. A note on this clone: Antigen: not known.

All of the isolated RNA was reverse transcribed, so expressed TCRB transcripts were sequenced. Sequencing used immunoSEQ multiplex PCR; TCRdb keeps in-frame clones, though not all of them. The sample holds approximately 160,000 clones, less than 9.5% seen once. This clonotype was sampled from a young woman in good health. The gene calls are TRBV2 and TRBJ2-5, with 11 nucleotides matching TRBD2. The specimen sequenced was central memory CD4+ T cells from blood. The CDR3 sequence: CASSIAGGPQETQYF. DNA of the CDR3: TGTGCCAGCAGCATAGCGGGAGGGCCACAGGAGACCCAGTACTTC.